One T cell receptor (beta chain) is described in this entry. The sample originates from a study of T-cell memory formation after mild COVID-19. This CDR3 contains 15 residues. CDR1 is SGHNT and CDR2 is YYREEE in the germline V gene (reference sequence). V lost 0 bases, J lost 9 bases, and 9 bases stayed unmatched. TCRdb reanalysed the 5' RACE reads using MiXCR and keeps one entry per CDR3 protein. The sample lists 200,000 to 250,000 distinct CDR3 sequences, roughly a tenth occurring once. Sequencing was done on a sample of PBMCs or a T cell subset sorted from them (not recorded which). This receptor was taken from a man aged 18 to 29 who had mild COVID-19 (a few samples of this study predate the infection). Cell type and time point are not known. V usage is TRBV5-4 and J usage is TRBJ2-3; 8 nucleotides agree with TRBD2. CDR3 DNA sequence: TGTGCCAGCAGCTTGGGTGACGGGGGGGGAGGCACGCAGTATTTT. It yields the protein CASSLGDGGGGTQYF.